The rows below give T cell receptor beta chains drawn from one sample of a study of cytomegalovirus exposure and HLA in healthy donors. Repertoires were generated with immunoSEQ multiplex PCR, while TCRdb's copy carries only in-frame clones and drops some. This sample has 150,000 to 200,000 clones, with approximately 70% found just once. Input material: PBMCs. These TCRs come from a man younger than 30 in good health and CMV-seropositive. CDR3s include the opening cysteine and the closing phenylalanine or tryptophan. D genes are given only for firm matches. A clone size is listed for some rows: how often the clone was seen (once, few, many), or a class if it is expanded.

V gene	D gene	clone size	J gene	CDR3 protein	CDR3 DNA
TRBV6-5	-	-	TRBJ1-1	CASSEIDRDEAFF	TGTGCCAGCAGTGAGATAGACAGAGATGAAGCTTTCTTT
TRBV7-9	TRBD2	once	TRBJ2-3	CASSPAGLTSTDTQYF	TGTGCCAGCAGCCCAGCGGGACTAACTAGCACAGATACGCAGTATTTT
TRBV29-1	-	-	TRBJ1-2	CSGRSIGANYGYTF	TGCAGCGGTCGATCGATAGGGGCTAACTATGGCTACACCTTC
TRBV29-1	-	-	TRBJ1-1	CSVGGGALKTEAFF	TGCAGCGTCGGGGGTGGGGCCCTGAAGACTGAAGCTTTCTTT
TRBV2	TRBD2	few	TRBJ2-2	CASSASGTNTGELFF	TGTGCCAGCAGCGCTAGCGGGACTAACACCGGGGAGCTGTTTTTT
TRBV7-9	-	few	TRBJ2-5	CASSVQETQYF	TGTGCCAGCAGCGTACAAGAGACCCAGTACTTC
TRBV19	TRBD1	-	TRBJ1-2	CASSIAGGTGTYGYTF	TGTGCCAGTAGTATAGCCGGAGGGACAGGGACCTATGGCTACACCTTC
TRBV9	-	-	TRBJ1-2	CASSVGGGRGYGYTF	TGTGCCAGCAGCGTAGGGGGGGGCAGGGGCTATGGCTACACCTTC
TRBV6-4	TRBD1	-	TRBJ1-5	CASSPTGESQPQHF	TGTGCCAGCAGCCCGACAGGGGAAAGTCAGCCCCAGCATTTT
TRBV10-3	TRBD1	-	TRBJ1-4	CAISPGTGNGNEKLFF	TGTGCCATCAGTCCCGGGACAGGGAATGGAAATGAAAAACTGTTTTTT
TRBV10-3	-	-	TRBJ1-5	CASTQQLNQPQHF	TGTGCCTCCACCCAACAGCTCAATCAGCCCCAGCATTTT
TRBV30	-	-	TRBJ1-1	CAWSVGANTEAFF	TGTGCCTGGAGTGTAGGGGCCAACACTGAAGCTTTCTTT
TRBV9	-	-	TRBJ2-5	CASSVGDWGETQYF	TGTGCCAGCAGCGTAGGGGACTGGGGAGAGACCCAGTACTTC
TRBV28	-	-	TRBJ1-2	CASSFRQNFYGYTF	TGTGCCAGCAGTTTTAGACAGAACTTCTATGGCTACACCTTC
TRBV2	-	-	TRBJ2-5	CAGLPTDTQETQYF	TGTGCCGGTCTCCCTACCGACACCCAAGAGACCCAGTACTTC
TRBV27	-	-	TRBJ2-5	CASSSPPSGQETQYF	TGTGCCAGCAGTTCCCCCCCGTCGGGCCAAGAGACCCAGTACTTC
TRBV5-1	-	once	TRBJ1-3	CASSHADGAENTIYF	TGCGCCAGCAGCCACGCGGATGGGGCAGAAAACACCATATATTTT
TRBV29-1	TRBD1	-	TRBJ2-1	CSVDRGGTGAYNEQFF	TGCAGCGTTGATAGGGGAGGGACAGGGGCCTACAATGAGCAGTTCTTC
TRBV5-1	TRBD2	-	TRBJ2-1	CASSSLAGANEQFF	TGCGCCAGCAGCTCTTTAGCGGGAGCGAATGAGCAGTTCTTC
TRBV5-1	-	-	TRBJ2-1	CASSLIQLSSYNEQFF	TGCGCCAGCAGCTTGATACAGCTGAGCTCCTACAATGAGCAGTTCTTC
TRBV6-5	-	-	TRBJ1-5	CASSQYSNQPQHF	TGTGCCAGCAGCCAGTATAGCAATCAGCCCCAGCATTTT
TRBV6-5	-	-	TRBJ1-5	CASSYTGDQPQHF	TGTGCCAGCAGTTACACCGGGGATCAGCCCCAGCATTTT
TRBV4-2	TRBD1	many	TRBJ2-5	CASSQDSGQGSETQYF	TGTGCCAGCAGCCAAGATAGCGGACAGGGGTCGGAGACCCAGTACTTC
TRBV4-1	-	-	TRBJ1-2	CASSQGAQEVNYGYTF	TGCGCCAGCAGCCAAGGGGCCCAAGAAGTTAACTATGGCTACACCTTC
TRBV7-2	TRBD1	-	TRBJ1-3	CASSPGTGTGNTIYF	TGTGCCAGCAGCCCAGGGACAGGGACTGGAAACACCATATATTTT
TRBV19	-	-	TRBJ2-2	CAGNGQRTTGELFF	TGTGCCGGCAACGGACAGAGAACAACCGGGGAGCTGTTTTTT
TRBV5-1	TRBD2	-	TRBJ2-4	CASRTDPSPGGDIQYF	TGCGCCAGCAGAACAGATCCGTCCCCTGGGGGGGACATTCAGTACTTC
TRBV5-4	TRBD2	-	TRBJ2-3	CASSLDSGRAVDTQYF	TGTGCCAGCAGCTTGGATAGCGGGAGGGCCGTAGATACGCAGTATTTT
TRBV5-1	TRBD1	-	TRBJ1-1	CASSPEPDRGGEAFF	TGCGCCAGCAGCCCAGAACCGGACAGGGGGGGTGAAGCTTTCTTT
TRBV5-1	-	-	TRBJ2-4	CASSLGGLQAKNIQYF	TGCGCCAGCAGCTTGGGGGGCCTCCAAGCCAAAAACATTCAGTACTTC
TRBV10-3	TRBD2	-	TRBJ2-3	CATRGGRDGDTQYF	TGTGCCACCCGAGGCGGGAGGGATGGAGATACGCAGTATTTT
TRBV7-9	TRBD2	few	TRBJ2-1	CASRGTTDGEQFF	TGTGCCAGCAGGGGGACTACTGATGGCGAGCAGTTCTTC
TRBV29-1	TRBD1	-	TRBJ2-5	CSVERTGAAGHQETQYF	TGCAGCGTTGAACGGACAGGGGCCGCTGGTCACCAAGAGACCCAGTACTTC
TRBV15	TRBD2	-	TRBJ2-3	CATSTTASGRMADTQYF	TGTGCCACCAGCACAACCGCCAGCGGGAGGATGGCAGATACGCAGTATTTT
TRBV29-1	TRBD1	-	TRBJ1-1	CSVSKGAFTEAFF	TGCAGCGTTTCGAAGGGGGCATTCACTGAAGCTTTCTTT
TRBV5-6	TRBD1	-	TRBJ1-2	CASSPGGRGLNGYTF	TGTGCCAGCAGCCCCGGGGGTAGGGGGCTGAATGGCTACACCTTC
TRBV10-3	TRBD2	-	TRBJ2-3	CAISALAGYTDTQYF	TGTGCCATCAGTGCACTAGCGGGGTACACAGATACGCAGTATTTT
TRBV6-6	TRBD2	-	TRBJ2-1	CASTRLASNEQFF	TGTGCCAGCACTAGACTAGCGAGTAATGAGCAGTTCTTC
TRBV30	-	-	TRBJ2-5	CAWSGGTKETQYF	TGTGCCTGGAGCGGAGGTACCAAGGAGACCCAGTACTTC
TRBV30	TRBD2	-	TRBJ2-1	CAWSVQRGGHEQFF	TGTGCCTGGAGTGTACAGCGGGGGGGCCATGAGCAGTTCTTC
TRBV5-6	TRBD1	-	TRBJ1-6	CASSLGQTNSPLHF	TGTGCCAGCAGTTTGGGACAGACGAATTCACCCCTCCACTTT
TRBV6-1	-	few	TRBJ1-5	CASSERTLRGNQPQHF	TGTGCCAGCAGTGAAAGGACACTAAGGGGCAATCAGCCCCAGCATTTT
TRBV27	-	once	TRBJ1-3	CASRTANGNTIYF	TGTGCCAGCCGAACAGCTAACGGAAACACCATATATTTT
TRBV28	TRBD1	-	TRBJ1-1	CASSLQGALGWTEAFF	TGTGCCAGCAGTCTTCAGGGGGCGCTCGGTTGGACTGAAGCTTTCTTT
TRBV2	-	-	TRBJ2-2	CASSGWETVNTGELFF	TGTGCCAGCAGTGGGTGGGAGACGGTTAACACCGGGGAGCTGTTTTTT
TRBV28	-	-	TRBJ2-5	CASSPPRGRAKETQYF	TGTGCCAGCAGTCCCCCTAGGGGGAGGGCTAAAGAGACCCAGTACTTC
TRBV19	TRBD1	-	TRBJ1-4	CASSIRGPREKLFF	TGTGCCAGTAGTATAAGGGGGCCCCGTGAAAAACTGTTTTTT
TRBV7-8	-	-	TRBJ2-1	CASSLIMGAASSYNEQFF	TGTGCCAGCAGCTTGATCATGGGGGCGGCCAGCTCCTACAATGAGCAGTTCTTC
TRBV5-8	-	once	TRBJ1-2	CASSLQSGIGGYTF	TGTGCCAGCAGCTTGCAGTCGGGTATAGGTGGCTACACCTTC
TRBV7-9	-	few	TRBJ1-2	CASSPTFRTDYGYTF	TGTGCCAGCAGCCCCACATTCAGGACAGACTATGGCTACACCTTC
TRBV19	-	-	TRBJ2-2	CASSPDWANTGELFF	TGTGCCAGTAGTCCGGACTGGGCGAACACCGGGGAGCTGTTTTTT